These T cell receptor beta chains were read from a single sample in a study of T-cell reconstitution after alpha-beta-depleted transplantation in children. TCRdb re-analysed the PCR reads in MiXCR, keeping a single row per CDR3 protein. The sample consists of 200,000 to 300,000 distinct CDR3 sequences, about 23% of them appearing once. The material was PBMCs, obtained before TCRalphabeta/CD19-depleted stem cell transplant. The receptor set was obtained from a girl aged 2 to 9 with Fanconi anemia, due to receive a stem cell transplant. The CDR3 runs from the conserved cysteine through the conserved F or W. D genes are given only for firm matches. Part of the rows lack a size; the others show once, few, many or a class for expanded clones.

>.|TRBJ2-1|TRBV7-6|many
TGTGCCAGCAGTCTCGTGTTCAGCGAGCAGTTCTTC
CASSLVFSEQFF
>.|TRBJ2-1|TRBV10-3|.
TGTGCCATCAGTGAGTCGTTAGGCGGGCGGAATGAGCAGTTCTTC
CAISESLGGRNEQFF
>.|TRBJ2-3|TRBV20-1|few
TGCAGTGCTCCCGGGCCAGAGGGGGATACGCAGTATTTT
CSAPGPEGDTQYF
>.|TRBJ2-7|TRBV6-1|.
TGTGCCAGCAGACAAACAGGGTACTCCTACGAGCAGTACTTC
CASRQTGYSYEQYF
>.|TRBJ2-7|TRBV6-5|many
TGTGCCAGCAGCCAAGGGGTAGGGACCGCGTACTCCTACGAGCAGTACTTC
CASSQGVGTAYSYEQYF
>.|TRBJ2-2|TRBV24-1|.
TGTGCCACCAGTGATTTACGGGGGATCACCGGGGAGCTGTTTTTT
CATSDLRGITGELFF
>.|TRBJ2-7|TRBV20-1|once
TGCAGTGCTAGAGATAGTGCCTCCACGGGATATTCCTACGAGCAGTACTTC
CSARDSASTGYSYEQYF
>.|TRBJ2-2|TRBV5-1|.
TGCGCCAGCGCCTCCGGAGAAGCCGGGGAGCTGTTTTTT
CASASGEAGELFF
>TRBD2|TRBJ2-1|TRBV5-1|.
TGCGCCAGCAGCTTGGCCGAGCGGGAGGGGTACAATGAGCAGTTCTTC
CASSLAEREGYNEQFF
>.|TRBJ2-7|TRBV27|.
TGTGCCAGCAGTTTCCTCCAGGGGGACTCTGACTACGAGCAGTACTTC
CASSFLQGDSDYEQYF
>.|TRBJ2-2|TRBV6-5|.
TGTGCCAGCAGTTACTCGAAGAGAGCCGTGACCAGGGAGCTGTTTTTT
CASSYSKRAVTRELFF
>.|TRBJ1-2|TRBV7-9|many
TGTGCCAGCAGCGTCGGGACGGATCGTTATGGCTACACCTTC
CASSVGTDRYGYTF
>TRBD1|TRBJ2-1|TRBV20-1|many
TGCAGTGCTAGGGAGAACAGGGGCCTCGAGATGGAGCAGTTCTTC
CSARENRGLEMEQFF
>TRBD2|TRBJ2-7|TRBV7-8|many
TGTGCCAGCAGCTTAGCCCGGACTAGCGGGATCGAGCAGTACTTC
CASSLARTSGIEQYF
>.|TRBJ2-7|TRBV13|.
TGTGCCAGCGGGCGGTGGACCACCTACGAGCAGTACTTC
CASGRWTTYEQYF
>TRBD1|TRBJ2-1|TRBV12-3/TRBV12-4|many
TGTGCCAGCAGTTTGGCCTGGACAGGCCCCTACAATGAGCAGTTCTTC
CASSLAWTGPYNEQFF
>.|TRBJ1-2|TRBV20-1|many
TGCAGTGCTAGAGATAATGTAAACCTAGTCTATGGCTACACCTTC
CSARDNVNLVYGYTF
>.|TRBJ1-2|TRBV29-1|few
TGCAGCGTTGGGTCCGGGGTCGGCTATGGCTACACCTTC
CSVGSGVGYGYTF
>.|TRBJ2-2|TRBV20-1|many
TGCAGTGCTAGAGGGGGTCGGGGCAGGTGGACCGGGGAGCTGTTTTTT
CSARGGRGRWTGELFF
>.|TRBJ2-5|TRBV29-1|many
TGCAGCGCCCGAGGGGGGCTAGGGGAGACCCAGTACTTC
CSARGGLGETQYF
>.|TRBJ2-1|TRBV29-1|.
TGCAGCGTTAGGGGGGGGGGCAACAATGAGCAGTTCTTC
CSVRGGGNNEQFF
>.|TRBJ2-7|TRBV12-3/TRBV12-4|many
TGTGCCAGCAGTCACCCCGCGCGGGGTTCCGACGAGCAGTACTTC
CASSHPARGSDEQYF
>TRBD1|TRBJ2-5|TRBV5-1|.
TGCGCCAGCAGCCCTAATACAGGGGAGGAGACCCAGTACTTC
CASSPNTGEETQYF
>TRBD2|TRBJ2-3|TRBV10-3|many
TGTGCCACTCGACTAGCGGGAGGGGCAGATACGCAGTATTTT
CATRLAGGADTQYF
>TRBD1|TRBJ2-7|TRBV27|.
TGTGCCAGCAGTTCCCGGGACAGGGAACCCTACGAGCAGTACTTC
CASSSRDREPYEQYF
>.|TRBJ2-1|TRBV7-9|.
TGTGCCAGCAGCCTTCATTACAATGAGCAGTTCTTC
CASSLHYNEQFF